These 6 T cell receptor beta chains were all obtained from the same sample, sequenced in a study of beta chain features in type 1 diabetes. TCRB transcripts that were expressed got sequenced, as all of the isolated RNA had been reverse transcribed. Using immunoSEQ multiplex PCR, the repertoire was profiled, and TCRdb retains in-frame clones only, with some absent. The table has about 700,000 clones, around 15% seen once. Findings and limits, study-wide: A moderate, significant TCRB CDR3 shortening appeared in type 1 diabetes across four CD4+ subsets.

These receptors' antigens are unknown. Material for sequencing was naive CD4+ T cells from blood. Source of these receptors: a man between 18 and 29 years old with type 1 diabetes.

This clone was seen only a few times. V gene TRBV30 combines with J gene TRBJ1-2, with 11 bases aligning to TRBD1. Germline CDR1 GTSNPN, CDR2 SVGIG (reference sequence). The CDR3 is 14 residues long. Unmatched junction bases numbered 4, after V lost 4 bases and J lost 3 bases. CDR3 amino acids: CAWNSGQGDYGYTF. CDR3 DNA sequence: TGTGCCTGGAACTCGGGACAGGGGGACTATGGCTACACCTTC.

This clone has just a few counts. The chain employs TRBV6-1 and TRBJ2-7; possibly TRBD1 for D (7 bases). V was pared by 2 bases and J by 0 bases, with 20 bases between. The CDR3 has 18 amino acids. Germline CDR1 and CDR2: MNHNS and SASEGT. This CDR3 reads CASSERLGTELPSYEQYF. Here the CDR3 DNA reads TGTGCCAGCAGTGAAAGACTAGGGACAGAACTCCCCTCCTACGAGCAGTACTTC.

The chain links TRBV25-1 to TRBJ1-6; 7 nucleotides match TRBD1. Looked up from germline, CDR1 is MGHDK and CDR2 is SYGVNS. The CDR3 totals 15 residues. J lost 9 bases, V lost 6 bases, and 11 bases had no gene match. The CDR3 loop reads CASRGTAGPSSPLHF. In DNA form, the CDR3 reads TGTGCCAGCAGAGGGACAGCAGGACCAAGTTCACCCCTCCACTTT.

This chain joins TRBV11-2 and TRBJ2-7, with 13 bases matching TRBD2. With 5 bases clipped from V and 0 bases from J, the junction kept 4 bases outside the gene matches. Germline CDR1 reads SGHAT; CDR2 reads FQNNGV. CDR3 size: 16 residues. The CDR3 loop reads CASSLTSGGSSYEQYF. The DNA of the CDR3 is TGTGCCAGCAGCCTGACTAGCGGGGGGAGCTCCTACGAGCAGTACTTC.

This sequence joins TRBV2 and TRBJ2-3; 8 bases are shared with TRBD1. Germline CDR1 SNHLY, CDR2 FYNNEI. The trim removed 1 base at V and 0 bases at J, leaving 6 bases unmatched. The CDR3 is 17 amino acids. The CDR3 nucleotides are TGTGCCAGCAGTGAAGAGTCAGGGGGCTTTAGCACAGATACGCAGTATTTT. This codes for CASSEESGGFSTDTQYF.

V usage is TRBV7-2 and J usage is TRBJ1-1, with 7 positions matching TRBD1. Per the germline V gene, CDR1 is SGHTA and CDR2 is FQGNSA. The CDR3 contains 15 residues. The V gene end was trimmed by 3 bases and the J gene end by 5 bases; junction bases not matched to a gene: 9. The CDR3 region is CASSLGTVGLTEAFF. As DNA, the CDR3 is TGTGCCAGCAGCTTGGGGACAGTCGGGTTGACTGAAGCTTTCTTT.